Below, one T cell receptor (beta chain) is given with its context. The data are from a study of blood T cell repertoires in COVID-19. TCRdb keeps only in-frame clones here, not all; method: immunoSEQ multiplex PCR. The sample holds fewer than 250,000 clones, about 90% seen once. V lost 5 bases and J 8 bases, leaving 12 bases between the germline ends. The CDR3 runs 13 residues. Germline CDR1 is SEHNR and CDR2 is FQNEAQ (reference sequence). Sequences were obtained from peripheral blood. This chain links TRBV7-9 with TRBJ2-2; D is uncertain. The clonotype was recovered from a man between 25 and 39 years old with COVID-19, enrolled during active disease. CDR3 in DNA: TGTGCCAGCAGCCCCTTCAGTTTGGGGGAGCTGTTTTTT. Translation: CASSPFSLGELFF.